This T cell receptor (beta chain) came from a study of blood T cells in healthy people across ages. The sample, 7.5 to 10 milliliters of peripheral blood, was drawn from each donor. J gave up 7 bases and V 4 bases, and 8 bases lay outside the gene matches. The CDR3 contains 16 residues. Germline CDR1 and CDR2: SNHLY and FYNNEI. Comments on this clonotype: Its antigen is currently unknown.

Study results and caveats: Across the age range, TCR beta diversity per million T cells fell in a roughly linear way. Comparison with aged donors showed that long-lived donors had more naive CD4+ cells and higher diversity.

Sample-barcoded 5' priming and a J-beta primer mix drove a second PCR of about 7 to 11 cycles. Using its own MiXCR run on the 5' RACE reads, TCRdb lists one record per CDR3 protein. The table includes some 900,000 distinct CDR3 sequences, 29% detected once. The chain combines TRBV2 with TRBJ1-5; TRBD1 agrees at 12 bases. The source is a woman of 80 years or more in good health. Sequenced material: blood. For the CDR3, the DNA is TGTGCCAGCAGTGCCGGGACAGGGGGCGCGGGGCAGCCCCAGCATTTT. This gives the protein CASSAGTGGAGQPQHF. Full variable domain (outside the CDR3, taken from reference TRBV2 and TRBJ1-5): EPEVTQTPSHQVTQMGQEVILRCVPISNHLYFYWYRQILGQKVEFLVSFYNNEISEKSEIFDDQFSVERPDGSNFTLKIRSTKLEDSAMYFCASSAGTGGAGQPQHFGDGTRLSIL.